The clone carrying this TCR beta chain came up many times. Stated time point: sample taken at primary tumor resection. Whole RNA was taken from tumor, nontumor lung or frozen PBMC; it was then sequenced unsorted. Samples were obtained from approximately 76 donors, all untreated early-stage non-small cell lung cancer patients. This specimen comes from a study of spatial heterogeneity in lung cancer. The overall study: Detection of beta-chain sequences consistently exceeded that of alpha-chain sequences. Mean representation of each unique TCR and UMI combination in the raw reads exceeded 8.5 occurrences.

One entry per CDR3 protein, called by TCRdb with MiXCR from the 5' RACE reads. The repertoire has more than 5,500 distinct CDR3 sequences, about 5.4% of them found once; the top ten carry around 8.4%. The CDR3 totals 16 residues. Looked up from germline, CDR1 is LGHDT and CDR2 is YNNKEL (reference sequence). The V gene lost 0 bases and the J gene lost 6 bases, with 15 bases spanning the gap. The gene calls are TRBV3-1 and TRBJ2-1; D uncertain. The sample was normal lung tissue next to the tumor, taken at surgery. The source of this sequence is a female donor with early-stage non-small cell lung cancer. The CDR3 sequence: CASSQELDKPPNEQFF. CDR3 DNA: TGTGCCAGCAGCCAAGAGTTAGATAAGCCCCCCAATGAGCAGTTCTTC.